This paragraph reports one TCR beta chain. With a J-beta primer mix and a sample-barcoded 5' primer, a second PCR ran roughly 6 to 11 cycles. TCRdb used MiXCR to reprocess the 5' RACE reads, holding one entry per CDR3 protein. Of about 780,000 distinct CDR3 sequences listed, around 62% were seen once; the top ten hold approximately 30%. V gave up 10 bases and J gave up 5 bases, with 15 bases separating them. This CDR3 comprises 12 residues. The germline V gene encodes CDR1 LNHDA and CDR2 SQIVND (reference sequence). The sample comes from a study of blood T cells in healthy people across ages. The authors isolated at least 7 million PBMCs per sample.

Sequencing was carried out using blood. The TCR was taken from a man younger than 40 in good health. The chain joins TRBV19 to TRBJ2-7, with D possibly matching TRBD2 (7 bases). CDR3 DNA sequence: TGTGCCACCCAGGGGAGGGGCGACGAGCAGTACTTC. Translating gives CATQGRGDEQYF.